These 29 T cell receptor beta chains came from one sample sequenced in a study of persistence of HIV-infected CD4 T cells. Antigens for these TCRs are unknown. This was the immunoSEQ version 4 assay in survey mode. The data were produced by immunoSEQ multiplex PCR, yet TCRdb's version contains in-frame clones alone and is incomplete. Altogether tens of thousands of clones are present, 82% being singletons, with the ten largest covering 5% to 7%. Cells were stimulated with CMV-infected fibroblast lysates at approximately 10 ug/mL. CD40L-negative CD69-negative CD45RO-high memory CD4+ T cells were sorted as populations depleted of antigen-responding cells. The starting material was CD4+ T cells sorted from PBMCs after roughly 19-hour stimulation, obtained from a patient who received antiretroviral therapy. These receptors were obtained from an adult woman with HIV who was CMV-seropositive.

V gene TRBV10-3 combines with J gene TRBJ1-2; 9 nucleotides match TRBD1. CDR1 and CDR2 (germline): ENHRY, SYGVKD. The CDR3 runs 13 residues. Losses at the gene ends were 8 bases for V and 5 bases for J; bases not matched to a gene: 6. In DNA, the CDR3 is TGTGCCATCTCCGGGACAGGGCCTTATGGCTACACCTTC. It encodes CAISGTGPYGYTF.

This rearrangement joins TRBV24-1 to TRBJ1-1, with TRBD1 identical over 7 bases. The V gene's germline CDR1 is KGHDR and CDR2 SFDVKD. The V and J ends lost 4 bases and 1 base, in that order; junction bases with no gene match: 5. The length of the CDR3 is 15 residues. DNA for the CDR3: TGTGCCACCAGTGAAACAGGGGTTGAGAACACTGAAGCTTTCTTT. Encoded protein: CATSETGVENTEAFF.

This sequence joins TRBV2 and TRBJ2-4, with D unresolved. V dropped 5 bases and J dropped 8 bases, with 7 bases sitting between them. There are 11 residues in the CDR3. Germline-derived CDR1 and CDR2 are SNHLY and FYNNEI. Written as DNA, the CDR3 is TGTGCCAGCAGTTCCCCGGACATTCAGTACTTC. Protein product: CASSSPDIQYF. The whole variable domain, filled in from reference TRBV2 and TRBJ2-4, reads EPEVTQTPSHQVTQMGQEVILRCVPISNHLYFYWYRQILGQKVEFLVSFYNNEISEKSEIFDDQFSVERPDGSNFTLKIRSTKLEDSAMYFCASSSPDIQYFGAGTRLSVL.

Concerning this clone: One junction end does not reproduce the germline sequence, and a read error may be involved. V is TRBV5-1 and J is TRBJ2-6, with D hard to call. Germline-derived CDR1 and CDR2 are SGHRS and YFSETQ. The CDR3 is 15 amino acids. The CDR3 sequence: CASRLVGGGANVLTF. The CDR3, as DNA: TGCGCCAGCAGATTGGTAGGTGGCGGGGCCAACGTCCTGACTTTC.

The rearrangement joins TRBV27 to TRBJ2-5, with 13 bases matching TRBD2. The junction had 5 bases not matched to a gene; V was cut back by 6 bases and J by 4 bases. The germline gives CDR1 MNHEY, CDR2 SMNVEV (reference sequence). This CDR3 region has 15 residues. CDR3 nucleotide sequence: TGTGCCAGCAGGACCGGGACTAGCGGGGTAGAGACCCAGTACTTC. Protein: CASRTGTSGVETQYF.

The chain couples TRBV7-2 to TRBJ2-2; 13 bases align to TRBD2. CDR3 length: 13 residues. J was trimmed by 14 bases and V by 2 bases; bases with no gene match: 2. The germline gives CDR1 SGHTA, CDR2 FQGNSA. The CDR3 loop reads CASSLRLAGGLFF. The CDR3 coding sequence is TGTGCCAGCAGCTTAAGACTAGCGGGAGGCCTGTTTTTT.

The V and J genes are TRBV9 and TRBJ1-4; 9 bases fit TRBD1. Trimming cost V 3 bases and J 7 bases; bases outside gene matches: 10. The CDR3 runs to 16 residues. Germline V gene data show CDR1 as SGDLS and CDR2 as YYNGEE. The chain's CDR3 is CASSGPGTGYGEKLFF. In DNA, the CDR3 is TGTGCCAGCAGCGGTCCCGGGACAGGGTACGGTGAAAAACTGTTTTTT.

DNA of the CDR3: TGTGCCACCAGCTCCGCGGGTCAACGCCTTTGGGATGAGCAGTTCTTC. It specifies CATSSAGQRLWDEQFF. This chain uses TRBV15 with TRBJ2-1; a possible D gene is TRBD2 (5 bases). This CDR3 contains 16 residues. Germline V gene sequence: CDR1 LNHNV, CDR2 YYDKDF (reference sequence). V dropped 5 bases and J dropped 8 bases, with 22 bases sitting between them.

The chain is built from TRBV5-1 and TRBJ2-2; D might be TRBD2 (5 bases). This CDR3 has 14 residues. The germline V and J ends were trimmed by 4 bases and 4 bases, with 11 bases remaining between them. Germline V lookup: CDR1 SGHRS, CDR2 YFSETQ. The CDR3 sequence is CASSPGLSTGELFF. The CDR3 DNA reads TGCGCCAGCAGCCCTGGACTTTCCACCGGGGAGCTGTTTTTT.

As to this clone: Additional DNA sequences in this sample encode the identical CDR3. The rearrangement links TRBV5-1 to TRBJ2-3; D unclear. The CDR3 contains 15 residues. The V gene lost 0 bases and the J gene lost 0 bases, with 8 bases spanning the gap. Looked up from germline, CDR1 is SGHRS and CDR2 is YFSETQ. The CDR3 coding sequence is TGCGCCAGCAGCTTGGACGGTTCTAGCACAGATACGCAGTATTTT. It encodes CASSLDGSSTDTQYF. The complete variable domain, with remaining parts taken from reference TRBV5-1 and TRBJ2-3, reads KAGVTQTPRYLIKTRGQQVTLSCSPISGHRSVSWYQQTPGQGLQFLFEYFSETQRNKGNFPGRFSGRQFSNSRSEMNVSTLELGDSALYLCASSLDGSSTDTQYFGPGTRLTVL.

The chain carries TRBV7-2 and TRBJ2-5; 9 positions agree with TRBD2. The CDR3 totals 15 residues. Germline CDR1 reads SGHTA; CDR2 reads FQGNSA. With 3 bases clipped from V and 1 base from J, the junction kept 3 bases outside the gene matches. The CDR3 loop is CASSFLAGSQETQYF. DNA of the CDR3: TGTGCCAGCAGCTTTCTAGCGGGGTCCCAAGAGACCCAGTACTTC.

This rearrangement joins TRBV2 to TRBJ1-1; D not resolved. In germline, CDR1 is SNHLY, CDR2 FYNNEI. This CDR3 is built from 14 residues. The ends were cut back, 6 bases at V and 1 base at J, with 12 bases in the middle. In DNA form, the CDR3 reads TGTGCCAGCAGAAAGGCGTGGAAGAACACTGAAGCTTTCTTT. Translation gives CASRKAWKNTEAFF.

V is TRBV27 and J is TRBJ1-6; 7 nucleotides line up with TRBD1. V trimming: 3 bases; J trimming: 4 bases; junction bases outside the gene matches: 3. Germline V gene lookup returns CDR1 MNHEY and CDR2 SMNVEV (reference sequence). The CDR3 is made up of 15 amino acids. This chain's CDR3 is CASSLDRSYNSPLHF. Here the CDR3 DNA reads TGTGCCAGCAGTTTGGACAGGAGTTATAATTCACCCCTCCACTTT.

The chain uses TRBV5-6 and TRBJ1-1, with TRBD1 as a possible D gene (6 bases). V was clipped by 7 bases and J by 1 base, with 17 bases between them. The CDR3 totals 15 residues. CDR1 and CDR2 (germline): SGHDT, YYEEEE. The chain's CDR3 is CASLRRGGGNTEAFF. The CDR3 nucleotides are TGTGCCAGCCTCCGCAGGGGCGGAGGGAACACTGAAGCTTTCTTT.

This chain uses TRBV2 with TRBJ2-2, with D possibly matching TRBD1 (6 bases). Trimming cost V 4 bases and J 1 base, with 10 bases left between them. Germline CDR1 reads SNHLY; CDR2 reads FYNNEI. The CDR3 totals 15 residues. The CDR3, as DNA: TGTGCCAGCAGTGCTGAACAGGGGAACACCGGGGAGCTGTTTTTT. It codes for CASSAEQGNTGELFF. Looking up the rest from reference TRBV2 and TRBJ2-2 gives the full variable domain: EPEVTQTPSHQVTQMGQEVILRCVPISNHLYFYWYRQILGQKVEFLVSFYNNEISEKSEIFDDQFSVERPDGSNFTLKIRSTKLEDSAMYFCASSAEQGNTGELFFGEGSRLTVL.

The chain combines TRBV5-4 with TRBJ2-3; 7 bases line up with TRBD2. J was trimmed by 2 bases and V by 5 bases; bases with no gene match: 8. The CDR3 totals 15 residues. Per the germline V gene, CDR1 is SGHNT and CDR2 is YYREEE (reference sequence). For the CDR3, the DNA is TGTGCCAGCAGTTCTCAGCGGGACCTCACAGATACGCAGTATTTT. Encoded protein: CASSSQRDLTDTQYF.

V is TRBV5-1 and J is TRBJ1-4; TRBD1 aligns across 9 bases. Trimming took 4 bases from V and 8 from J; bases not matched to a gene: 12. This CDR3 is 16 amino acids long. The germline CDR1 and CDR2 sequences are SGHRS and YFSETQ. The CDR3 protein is CASSAGKGQGSEKLFF. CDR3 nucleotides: TGCGCCAGCAGCGCAGGAAAGGGACAGGGAAGCGAAAAACTGTTTTTT.

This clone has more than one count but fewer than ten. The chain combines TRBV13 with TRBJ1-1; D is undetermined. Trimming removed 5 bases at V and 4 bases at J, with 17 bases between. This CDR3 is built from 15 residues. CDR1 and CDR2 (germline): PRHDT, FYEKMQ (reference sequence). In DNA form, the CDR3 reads TGTGCCAGCAGCCTCCCAGGATCCTACGGCACTGAAGCTTTCTTT. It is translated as CASSLPGSYGTEAFF.

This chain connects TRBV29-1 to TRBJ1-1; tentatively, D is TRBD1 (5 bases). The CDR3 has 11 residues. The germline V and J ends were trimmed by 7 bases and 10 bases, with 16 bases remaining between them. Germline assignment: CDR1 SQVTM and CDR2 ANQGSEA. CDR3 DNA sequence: TGCAGCGCATGGGGTTTGGGGCGAGCTTTCTTT. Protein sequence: CSAWGLGRAFF.

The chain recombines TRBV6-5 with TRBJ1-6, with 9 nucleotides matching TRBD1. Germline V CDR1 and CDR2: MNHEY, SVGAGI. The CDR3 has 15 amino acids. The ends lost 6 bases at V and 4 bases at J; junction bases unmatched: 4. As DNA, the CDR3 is TGTGCCAGCAGCTCGGACAGGGGATATAATTCACCCCTCCACTTT. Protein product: CASSSDRGYNSPLHF.

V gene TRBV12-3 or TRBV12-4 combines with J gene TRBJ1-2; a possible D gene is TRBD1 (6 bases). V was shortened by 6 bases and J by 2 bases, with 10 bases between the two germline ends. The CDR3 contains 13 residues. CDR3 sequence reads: CASRRTGNYGYTF. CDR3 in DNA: TGTGCCAGCAGACGTACAGGGAACTATGGCTACACCTTC.

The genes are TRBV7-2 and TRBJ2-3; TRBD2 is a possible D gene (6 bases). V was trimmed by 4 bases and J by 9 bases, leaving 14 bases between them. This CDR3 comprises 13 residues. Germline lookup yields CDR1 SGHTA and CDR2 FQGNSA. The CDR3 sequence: CASSYPSSDTQYF. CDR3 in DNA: TGTGCCAGCAGCTACCCCTCTAGCGACACGCAGTATTTT. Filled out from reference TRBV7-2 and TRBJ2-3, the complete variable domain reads GAGVSQSPSNKVTEKGKDVELRCDPISGHTALYWYRQSLGQGLEFLIYFQGNSAPDKSGLPSDRFSAERTGGSVSTLTIQRTQQEDSAVYLCASSYPSSDTQYFGPGTRLTVL.

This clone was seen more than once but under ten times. Here the CDR3 DNA reads TGTGCCAGCAGCCACGGGGGCGGGACAAACGAGCAGTACTTC. This gives the protein CASSHGGGTNEQYF. The chain links TRBV9 to TRBJ2-7; possibly TRBD1 or TRBD2 for D (6 bases each). The CDR3 length is 14 residues. Germline V CDR1 and CDR2: SGDLS, YYNGEE. V dropped 4 bases and J dropped 5 bases, with 16 bases sitting between them.

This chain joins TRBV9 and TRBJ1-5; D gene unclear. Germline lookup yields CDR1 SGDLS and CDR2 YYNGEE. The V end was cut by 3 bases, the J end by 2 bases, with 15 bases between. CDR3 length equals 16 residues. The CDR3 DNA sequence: TGTGCCAGCAGCGGACGACAAGACCGTCGCAATCAGCCCCAGCATTTT. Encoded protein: CASSGRQDRRNQPQHF.

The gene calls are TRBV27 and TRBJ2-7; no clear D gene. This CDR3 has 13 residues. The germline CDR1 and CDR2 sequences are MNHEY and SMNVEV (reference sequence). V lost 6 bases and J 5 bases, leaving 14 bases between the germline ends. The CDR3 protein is CASRLGSVNEQYF. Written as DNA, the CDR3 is TGTGCCAGCAGGCTGGGCTCGGTAAACGAGCAGTACTTC.

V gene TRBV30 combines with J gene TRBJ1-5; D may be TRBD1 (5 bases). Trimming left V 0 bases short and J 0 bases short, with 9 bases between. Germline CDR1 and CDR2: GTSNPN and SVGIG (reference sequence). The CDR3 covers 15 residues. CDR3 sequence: CAWSVGGSSNQPQHF. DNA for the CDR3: TGTGCCTGGAGTGTGGGGGGATCTAGCAATCAGCCCCAGCATTTT. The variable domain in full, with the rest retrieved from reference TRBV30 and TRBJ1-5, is SQTIHQWPATLVQPVGSPLSLECTVEGTSNPNLYWYRQAAGRGLQLLFYSVGIGQISSEVPQNLSASRPQDRQFILSSKKLLLSDSGFYLCAWSVGGSSNQPQHFGDGTRLSIL.

This chain's CDR3 is CAWSVRRAVEGYTF. In nucleotides, the CDR3 is TGTGCCTGGAGTGTACGAAGGGCCGTCGAGGGCTACACCTTC. The J gene is TRBJ1-2, the V gene TRBV30, with no clear D. This CDR3 contains 14 residues. Germline V CDR1 and CDR2: GTSNPN, SVGIG (reference sequence). V lost 0 bases to trimming and J lost 8 bases, with 16 bases between them.

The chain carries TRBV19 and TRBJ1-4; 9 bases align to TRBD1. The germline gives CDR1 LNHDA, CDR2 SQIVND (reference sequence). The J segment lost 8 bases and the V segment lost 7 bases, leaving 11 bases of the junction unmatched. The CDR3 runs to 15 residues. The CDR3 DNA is TGTGCCAGTACGTCATTGGGACAGGGAGGGGAAAAACTGTTTTTT. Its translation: CASTSLGQGGEKLFF.

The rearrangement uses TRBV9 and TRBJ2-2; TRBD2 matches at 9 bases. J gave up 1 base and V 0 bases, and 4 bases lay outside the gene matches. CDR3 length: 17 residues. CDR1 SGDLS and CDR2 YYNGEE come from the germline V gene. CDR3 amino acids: CASSVGLAGQNTGELFF. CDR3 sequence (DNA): TGTGCCAGCAGCGTAGGGCTAGCGGGGCAGAACACCGGGGAGCTGTTTTTT.